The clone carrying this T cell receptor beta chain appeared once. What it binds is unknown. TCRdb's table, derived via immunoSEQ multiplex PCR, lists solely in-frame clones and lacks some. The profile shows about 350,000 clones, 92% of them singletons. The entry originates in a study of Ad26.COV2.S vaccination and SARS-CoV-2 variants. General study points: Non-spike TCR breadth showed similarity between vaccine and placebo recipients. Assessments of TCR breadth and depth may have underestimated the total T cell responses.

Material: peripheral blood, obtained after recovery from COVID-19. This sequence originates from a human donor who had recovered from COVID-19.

The chain's CDR3 is CASSYEGNYGYTF. CDR3 sequence (DNA): TGTGCCAGCAGTTATGAGGGCAACTATGGCTACACCTTC. The chain is built from TRBV6-5 and TRBJ1-2, with D unclear. The V end was cut by 3 bases, the J end by 2 bases, with 7 bases between. The CDR3 is 13 residues long. In germline, CDR1 is MNHEY, CDR2 SVGAGI.